This TCR beta chain was documented in a study of CD8 T cells in ankylosing spondylitis. Study conclusions and caveats: Disease-linked clones had a CD8+ phenotype and relatively low frequency in peripheral blood. Certain motif variants had earlier been reported in reactive arthritis synovial fluid and blood.

A remark on this clonotype: Its antigen remains unidentified.

Germline V gene data show CDR1 as MNHNS and CDR2 as SASEGT. V lost 5 bases and J 1 base, leaving 11 bases between the germline ends. There are 15 residues in the CDR3. Making use of molecular barcodes, quantitative 5'-RACE generated TCR beta libraries. TCRdb re-called the 5' RACE reads with MiXCR, one entry per CDR3 protein. Of a few hundred thousand distinct CDR3 sequences listed, around 20% are singletons. The sample comprised blood, either unsorted or a sorted T cell fraction (not recorded which). The chain joins TRBV6-1 to TRBJ2-2, with D perhaps TRBD1 (6 bases). This sequence originates from a male donor with ankylosing spondylitis or in good health (not recorded which). CDR3 coding DNA: TGTGCCAGCAGTCAGGGGCTGGGGAACACCGGGGAGCTGTTTTTT. Translated, it gives CASSQGLGNTGELFF.